This T cell receptor beta chain was recorded in a study of blood T cell repertoires in COVID-19. About the study: Acute and convalescent COVID-19 samples came from the United States, Italy and Spain. PBMCs, B-cell-depleted T cells, or T cells were the source of the cDNA or gDNA that made up the material.

The V gene lost 1 base and the J gene lost 3 bases, with 10 bases spanning the gap. The CDR3 has 15 amino acids. Germline V gene lookup returns CDR1 LNHDA and CDR2 SQIVND (reference sequence). Original methodology: The assay estimated nucleated cells by amplifying reference gene primers. Profiled with immunoSEQ multiplex PCR; TCRdb holds only in-frame clones, not every one. The D gene and trimming were derived from the DNA, and the V and J assignments and clone size from that table. The data contain tens of thousands of clones, around nine tenths of them seen just once; the ten biggest clones take up just under 5%.

The chain joins TRBV19 to TRBJ1-5; the D is unclear. This clonotype was sampled from a man aged 65 to 79 with active COVID-19. Sequences were obtained from peripheral blood. This CDR3 reads CASSIGWQFNQPQHF. DNA for the CDR3: TGTGCCAGTAGTATAGGGTGGCAGTTCAATCAGCCCCAGCATTTT.